A selection of T cell receptor beta chains follows, all from one sample in a study of shared clonotypes between healthy human individuals. The protocol was immunoSEQ multiplex PCR, while the TCRdb copy is restricted to in-frame clones and leaves out a portion. The table records some 2 million clones, roughly 94% of them present only once. The sample consisted of naive CD8+ T cells sorted from blood. These receptors were taken from a man aged 18 to 29 in good health. Each CDR3 is given with its conserved first and last residue. D genes are given only for firm matches. Clone size is not always given. Where it is, it says once, few, many or a class for expanded clones.

>TRBV5-4|NA|NA|TRBJ2-5
CASSQELRETQYF
TGTGCCAGCAGCCAGGAGTTACGGGAGACCCAGTACTTC
>TRBV5-4|once|NA|TRBJ1-1
CASSLAAEGRDTEAFF
TGTGCCAGCAGCTTGGCCGCGGAGGGAAGGGACACTGAAGCTTTCTTT
>TRBV27|few|NA|TRBJ2-7
CASSSSSYEQYF
TGTGCCAGCAGTTCGAGCTCCTACGAGCAGTACTTC
>TRBV29-1|NA|TRBD2|TRBJ2-7
CSVLTGLAGVGEQYF
TGCAGCGTTTTAACGGGACTAGCGGGAGTCGGCGAGCAGTACTTC
>TRBV19|NA|TRBD1|TRBJ2-2
CASSLTGGYTGELFF
TGTGCCAGTAGTCTTACAGGGGGCTACACCGGGGAGCTGTTTTTT
>TRBV10-2|NA|NA|TRBJ2-3
CATIRSDTQYF
TGCGCCACCATCAGATCAGATACGCAGTATTTT
>TRBV29-1|NA|NA|TRBJ1-2
CSAWTVANYGYTF
TGCAGCGCCTGGACGGTAGCTAACTATGGCTACACCTTC
>TRBV27|NA|NA|TRBJ1-5
CASSWAGGSNQPQHF
TGTGCCAGCAGTTGGGCGGGTGGTAGCAATCAGCCCCAGCATTTT
>TRBV6-1|NA|NA|TRBJ2-7
CASSAGLSGEQYF
TGTGCCAGCAGTGCGGGACTCTCGGGCGAGCAGTACTTC
>TRBV15|NA|NA|TRBJ1-2
CATSPDYAEYGYTF
TGTGCCACCAGCCCCGATTACGCAGAATATGGCTACACCTTC
>TRBV7-2|NA|TRBD1|TRBJ2-7
CASSYETGWNEQYF
TGTGCCAGCAGCTACGAGACAGGGTGGAACGAGCAGTACTTC
>TRBV13|NA|NA|TRBJ2-3
CASSLEDSDTQYF
TGTGCCAGCAGCTTAGAGGACAGTGATACGCAGTATTTT
>TRBV4-3|NA|NA|TRBJ2-7
CASSQVSGKAYEQYF
TGCGCCAGCAGCCAAGTCTCAGGGAAAGCTTACGAGCAGTACTTC
>TRBV6-5|few|NA|TRBJ1-1
CASSYGTEAFF
TGTGCCAGCAGTTATGGGACTGAAGCTTTCTTT
>TRBV2|NA|NA|TRBJ1-1
CASRWDELNTEAFF
TGTGCCAGCAGGTGGGACGAACTGAACACTGAAGCTTTCTTT
>TRBV6-5|NA|NA|TRBJ2-1
CASSPRSYNEQFF
TGTGCCAGCAGCCCTCGATCCTACAATGAGCAGTTCTTC
>TRBV5-6|NA|NA|TRBJ1-2
CASSSMDYGYTF
TGTGCCAGCAGCTCCATGGACTATGGCTACACCTTC
>TRBV28|NA|NA|TRBJ1-1
CASSFEGVNTEAFF
TGTGCCAGCAGTTTTGAGGGGGTGAACACTGAAGCTTTCTTT
>TRBV5-8|NA|NA|TRBJ2-7
CASTTPIGEQYF
TGTGCCAGCACCACGCCCATTGGCGAGCAGTACTTC
>TRBV5-4|NA|NA|TRBJ2-7
CASSHSGSTYEQYF
TGTGCCAGCAGCCATTCCGGGAGTACCTACGAGCAGTACTTC
>TRBV15|NA|NA|TRBJ2-7
CATSRGQGLSYEQYF
TGTGCCACCAGCAGAGGCCAGGGGCTCTCCTACGAGCAGTACTTC